The clone carrying this T cell receptor beta chain has ten or more counts. Its antigen remains unidentified. These data originate in a study of regulatory T cells in long-lasting Graves disease. About the study: Over-5-year antithyroid drug use with positive TSH receptor antibodies defined persistent Graves' disease in the study. Findings and limits, study-wide: Thyroid tissue went unexamined; only peripheral blood was analyzed. Preferential use of TRBV28, TRBJ1-2 and TRBJ2-5 was seen in persistent disease. The study found persistent patients shared more public clonotypes (fewer than 3,000) than new patients (about 880).

This CDR3 has 14 amino acids. Germline lookup yields CDR1 MDHEN and CDR2 SYDVKM. V trimming: 2 bases; J trimming: 7 bases; junction bases outside the gene matches: 1. The time point here: persistent/refractory GD, antithyroid drugs over 5 years with positive TRAb. Isolated PBMC RNA provided the starting material for the TCR library. Building the TCR beta libraries relied on iRepertoire HTBI primers, and CDR3 regions underwent Arm-PCR. TCRdb used MiXCR to reprocess the multiplex PCR reads, holding one entry per CDR3 protein. The profile shows about 430,000 distinct CDR3 sequences, approximately 22% of them singletons.

The sequencing used peripheral blood mononuclear cells (PBMCs), collected when the disease was refractory, from a patient treated with antithyroid drugs. This sequence originates from a female donor with Graves disease. The V and J genes are TRBV28 and TRBJ1-6; 8 positions match TRBD1. DNA for the CDR3: TGTGCCAGCAGTTTAGACAGGGGAAATTCACCCCTCCACTTT. It encodes CASSLDRGNSPLHF. The variable domain in full, completed from reference TRBV28 and TRBJ1-6, reads DVKVTQSSRYLVKRTGEKVFLECVQDMDHENMFWYRQDPGLGLRLIYFSYDVKMKEKGDIPEGYSVSREKKERFSLILESASTNQTSMYLCASSLDRGNSPLHFGNGTRLTVT.